This T cell receptor beta chain came from a study of cytomegalovirus exposure and HLA in healthy donors. Study context: For the approximately 420 genotyped donors, about 81% fell within the Caucasian-associated ancestry cluster. Study results and limitations: 164 TCR beta chains were listed as cytomegalovirus-associated. In a later analysis, donors in an Asian-associated ancestry cluster reportedly had fewer N-insertions in productive TCRs than the cohort mean.

Vbeta (60) and Jbeta (13) primers were used in the PCR. The data were produced by immunoSEQ multiplex PCR, yet TCRdb's version contains in-frame clones alone and is incomplete. This repertoire shows under 110,000 clones, approximately 80% found once; its top ten account for roughly 3.7%. This clone was detected once. Its target is not known. V lost 1 base and J lost 7, with 16 bases in between. The CDR3 contains 15 residues. The germline V gene encodes CDR1 LGHNA and CDR2 YSLEER. The chain joins TRBV4-3 to TRBJ2-5; no definite D call. Sequenced sample: PBMCs. This clonotype originated in a man between 60 and 75 years old in good health and CMV-seronegative. CDR3 sequence reads: CASSQVVGLGGTQYF. Here the CDR3 DNA reads TGCGCCAGCAGCCAAGTTGTGGGCCTCGGTGGGACCCAGTACTTC.